This T cell receptor (beta chain) derives from a study of cytomegalovirus exposure and HLA in healthy donors. Clones were read by immunoSEQ multiplex PCR, and TCRdb kept only the in-frame ones, dropping some. Here the sample spans some 170,000 clones, 87% being singletons. Study-wide results and caveats: Across donors, most TCRs were seen rarely, yet some public ones were widespread.

To note about this clone: Its antigen is not identified.

The sequence derives from a woman in her twenties or thirties in good health and CMV-seronegative. Source material: PBMCs.

CDR3 in amino acids: CASSPTSGGPDADTQYF. The CDR3 bases are TGTGCCAGCAGCCCGACTAGCGGGGGGCCGGACGCGGATACGCAGTATTTT. The V call is TRBV13, the J call TRBJ2-3, with TRBD2 identical over 13 bases. The CDR3 has 17 residues. V trimming: 5 bases; J trimming: 6 bases; junction bases outside the gene matches: 11. Germline V gene sequence: CDR1 PRHDT, CDR2 FYEKMQ (reference sequence).